This T cell receptor beta chain is from a study of blood T cell repertoires in COVID-19 (dated by TCRdb to 2020 to 2022). Regarding the research as a whole: Samples covering the acute and convalescent phases of COVID-19 were provided by collaborators in the United States, Italy and Spain. Where available, HLA class I and class II types were taken from metadata supplied by the sample provider and were not determined by assay-based typing. The sample metadata nearly always contained a de-identified subject ID, COVID-19 status, age in years and sex. The repertoires were made available in a free public database intended to serve as a resource for research on the immune response to SARS-CoV-2. Samples came from the ongoing ImmuneRACE study (first 160 participants) plus 1,254 subjects from 6 global collaborators. The material from the prospective study consisted of cDNA or gDNA derived from T cells, B-cell-depleted T cells, or PBMCs. Deeply sampled blood TCRbeta repertoires from subjects exposed to, actively infected with, or recovered from COVID-19 were included in the dataset.

The germline V gene sets CDR1 to LGHNA and CDR2 to YNFKEQ. Measured from the cysteine to the phenylalanine, the CDR3 is 18 residues long. Only the CDR3 portion is preserved as DNA: 54 bases, with reading frame beginning at the first base. Clipping removes 4 bases from V and 2 bases from J, with 10 as the unmatched junction base count. TCRbeta CDR3 regions were amplified from genomic DNA by means of the immunoSEQ Assay, a bias-controlled multiplex PCR. The original methods were these. The number of nucleated cells in each sample was estimated by amplification of reference gene primers within the assay. Sequence reads were collapsed and filtered to measure the absolute abundance of every unique TCRbeta CDR3 rearrangement. For each sample, productive Simpson clonality was calculated as the square root of Simpson's diversity index over productive rearrangements. TCRdb's version of the immuneACCESS table is confined to in-frame rearrangements and falls short of the full clone set. An unresolved V gene accounts for under half of the shortfall where checked; the remainder is of unknown origin. V and J calls and clone size come straight from that table; D and trimming were deduced from the DNA. The sample profile shows 200,000 to 250,000 clones; roughly 87% of them were found once. The ten most abundant clones make up approximately 12% of the sample.

On the study overall, not on this receptor specifically: Clinical and demographic metadata were provided uncurated, with the amount varying by source and participant.

As to this clone: This receptor's antigen is unknown. No base quality values were provided; no much bigger clone lies one nucleotide off.

Samples from volunteer blood donors who had recovered from COVID-19 were contributed by a second Seattle source. Whole blood was collected in K2EDTA tubes by collaborating institutions according to the institutions' own protocols. Collaborator samples were shipped for TCRbeta analysis as frozen whole blood, isolated PBMCs, or DNA extracted from either sample type. The specimen sequenced was peripheral blood. The clonotype was recovered from a woman aged 18-35 years who had recovered from COVID-19. The chain was built from TRBV4-2 and TRBJ2-5; the central 13 bases match TRBD2. The DNA sequence is TGTGCCAGCAGCCGGATGGAGACTAGCGGGAGGTTACAAGAGACCCAGTACTTC. The translation is CASSRMETSGRLQETQYF.